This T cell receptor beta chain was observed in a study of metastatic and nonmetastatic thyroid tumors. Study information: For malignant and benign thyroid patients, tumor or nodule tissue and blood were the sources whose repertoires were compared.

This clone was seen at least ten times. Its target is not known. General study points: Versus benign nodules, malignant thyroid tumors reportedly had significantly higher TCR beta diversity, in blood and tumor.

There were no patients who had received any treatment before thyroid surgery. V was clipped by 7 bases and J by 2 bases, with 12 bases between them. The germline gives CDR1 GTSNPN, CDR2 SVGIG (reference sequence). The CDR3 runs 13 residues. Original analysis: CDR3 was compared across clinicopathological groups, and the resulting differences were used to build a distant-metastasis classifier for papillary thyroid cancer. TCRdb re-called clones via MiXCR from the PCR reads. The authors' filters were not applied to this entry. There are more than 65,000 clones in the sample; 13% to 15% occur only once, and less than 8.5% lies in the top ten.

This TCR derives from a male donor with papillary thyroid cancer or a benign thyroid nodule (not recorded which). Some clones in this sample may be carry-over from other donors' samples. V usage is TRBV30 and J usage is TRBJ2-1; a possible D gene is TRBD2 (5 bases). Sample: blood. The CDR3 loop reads CASDYPAYNEQFF. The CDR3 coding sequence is TGTGCCTCCGACTACCCGGCCTACAATGAGCAGTTCTTC.